This section outlines one T cell receptor beta chain sequence together with its context. Original processing methods: Nucleated cell counts were estimated from reference gene primer amplification. The table came from immunoSEQ multiplex PCR; TCRdb's copy has only in-frame clones and leaves some out. V and J calls and clone size are as listed in that table; D and trimming were resolved from the DNA. Of about 110,000 clones listed, about 80% are singletons. Trimming left V 3 bases short and J 5 bases short, with 13 bases between. The CDR3 runs to 15 residues. Per the germline V gene, CDR1 is KGHSH and CDR2 is LQKENI. The data derive from a study of blood T cell repertoires in COVID-19. The wider study: The samples span acute and convalescent COVID-19 from the United States, Italy and Spain. PBMCs, B-cell-depleted T cells, or T cells were the source of the cDNA or gDNA that made up the material.

V and J are TRBV18 and TRBJ2-2; the D is unclear. The clonotype originates from a woman of 80 years or more with acute or convalescent COVID-19. Sequences were obtained from peripheral blood. DNA of the CDR3: TGTGCCAGCTCACCGGCGGTCGGATCGACCGGGGAGCTGTTTTTT. It specifies CASSPAVGSTGELFF.